The rows below give T cell receptor beta chains drawn from one sample of a study of metastatic and nonmetastatic thyroid tumors. MiXCR reprocessed the PCR reads for TCRdb. Of 26,000 or so clones detected, around 14% appear once; the ten largest clones hold approximately 14%. The sample comprised blood. All receptors come from a male donor with papillary thyroid cancer or a benign thyroid nodule (not recorded which). Some clones in this sample may be carry-over from other donors' samples. The conserved cysteine and the conserved F or W are not part of the CDR3 here.

TRBV6-1	TRBJ1-3	ASSPRAGNTIY
TRBV10-2	TRBJ1-1	ASSESARNTEAF
TRBV7-6	TRBJ2-7	ASRTTTGGNEQY
TRBV6-1	TRBJ1-5	ASRIQGGNQPQH
TRBV7-2	TRBJ2-7	ASSRIAGGHEQY
TRBV4-1	TRBJ2-5	ASSPRSVGGAEETQY
TRBV7-9	TRBJ2-5	ASRVGGQIQETQY
TRBV25-1	TRBJ2-7	ASRDRSYEQY
TRBV5-1	TRBJ1-6	ASSLNTGSKGALH
TRBV6-1	TRBJ2-7	ASSRPWCPASYEQY
TRBV20-1	TRBJ1-1	RTGLNTEAF
TRBV25-1	TRBJ1-2	ASSSFGGYT
TRBV28	TRBJ2-7	VRSSDSPPYEQY
TRBV5-4	TRBJ1-4	ASSPQGGGEKLF
TRBV4-1	TRBJ2-2	ASSRTRNTGELF
TRBV6-2/TRBV6-3	TRBJ2-3	ASSTYTTDTQY
TRBV5-1	TRBJ2-1	ASSSSGGRGDDEQF
TRBV6-1	TRBJ1-5	ASSEETGHQPQH
TRBV6-5	TRBJ2-7	ASSYWNRVHEQY
TRBV5-1	TRBJ1-2	ASSLVSAAANYGYT
TRBV18	TRBJ1-2	ASSSRGEDGYT
TRBV18	TRBJ2-5	ASSLRRQQETQY
TRBV2	TRBJ1-5	ASSDRPERPQH
TRBV6-1	TRBJ1-2	ASGAFHGYT
TRBV6-1	TRBJ2-3	ASTGGRSDTQY
TRBV12-3/TRBV12-4	TRBJ1-4	ASRPQEGGRGEKLF
TRBV11-3	TRBJ2-3	ASSFQGPSTDTQY
TRBV18	TRBJ1-4	ASSPPRQGRNEKLF
TRBV6-5	TRBJ2-7	ASSYSRQGYEQY
TRBV28	TRBJ2-2	ALRSGRIGELF
TRBV6-1	TRBJ2-7	ASSPRVGLGYEQY